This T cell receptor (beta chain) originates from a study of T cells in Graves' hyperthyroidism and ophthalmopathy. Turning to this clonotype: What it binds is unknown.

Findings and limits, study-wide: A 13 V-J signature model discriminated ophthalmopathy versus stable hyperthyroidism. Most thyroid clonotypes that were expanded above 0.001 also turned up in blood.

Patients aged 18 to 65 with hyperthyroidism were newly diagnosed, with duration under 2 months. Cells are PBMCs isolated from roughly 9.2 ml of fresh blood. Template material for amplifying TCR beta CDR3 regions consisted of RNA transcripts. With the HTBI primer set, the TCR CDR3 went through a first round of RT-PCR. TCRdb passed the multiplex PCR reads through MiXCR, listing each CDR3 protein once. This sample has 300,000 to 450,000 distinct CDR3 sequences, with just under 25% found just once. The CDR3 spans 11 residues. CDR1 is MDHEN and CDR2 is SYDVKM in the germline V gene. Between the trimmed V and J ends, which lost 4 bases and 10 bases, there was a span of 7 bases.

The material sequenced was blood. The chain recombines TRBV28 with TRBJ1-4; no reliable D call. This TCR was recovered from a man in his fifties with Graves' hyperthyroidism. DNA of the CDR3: TGTGCCAGCAGTTCCCCCTCAAAACTGTTTTTT. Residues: CASSSPSKLFF.